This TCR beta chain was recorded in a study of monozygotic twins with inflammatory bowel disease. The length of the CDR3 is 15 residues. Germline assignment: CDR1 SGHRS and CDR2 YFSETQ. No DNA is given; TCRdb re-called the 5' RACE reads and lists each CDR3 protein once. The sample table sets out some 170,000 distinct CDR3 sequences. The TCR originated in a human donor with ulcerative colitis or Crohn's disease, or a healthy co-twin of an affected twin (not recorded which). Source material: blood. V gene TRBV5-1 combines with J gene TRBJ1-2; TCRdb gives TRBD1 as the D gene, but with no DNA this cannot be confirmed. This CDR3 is CASSLAGQGEYGYTF.